These T cell receptor beta chains were read from a single sample in a study of blood T cell repertoires in COVID-19. Using immunoSEQ multiplex PCR, the repertoire was profiled, and TCRdb retains in-frame clones only, with some absent. The data contain some 160,000 clones, around four fifths of them singletons. The source material was peripheral blood. The receptors shown here come from a woman aged 80 or over with COVID-19, enrolled during active disease. The CDR3 runs from the conserved cysteine through the conserved F or W.

v_gene: TRBV11-2
CDR3aa: CASSNRGDSGNTIYF

v_gene: TRBV18
CDR3aa: CARVTGGPGYTF

v_gene: TRBV24-1
CDR3aa: CATSDLDGPLYQPQHF

v_gene: TRBV6-5
CDR3aa: CATPPPGARNTEAFF

v_gene: TRBV5-4
CDR3aa: CASSPGGGITEAFF

v_gene: TRBV2
CDR3aa: CASNSFGTGELFF

v_gene: TRBV6-5
CDR3aa: CASSTGSLDTEAFF

v_gene: TRBV18
CDR3aa: CASSETGGGYQPQHF

v_gene: TRBV5-1
CDR3aa: CASSGQGGTDTQYF

v_gene: TRBV19
CDR3aa: CASSGGIAKNIQYF

v_gene: TRBV4-1
CDR3aa: CASSQPTGNYGYTF

v_gene: TRBV28
CDR3aa: CASSLGGGSINEQYF

v_gene: TRBV18
CDR3aa: CASSPGRDKRELFF

v_gene: TRBV5-1
CDR3aa: CASSPPSGVEAFF

v_gene: TRBV7-8
CDR3aa: CASSPVTASTDTQYF

v_gene: TRBV21-1
CDR3aa: CASSWRAPGYTF

v_gene: TRBV5-6
CDR3aa: CASSLGDRVNQPQHF

v_gene: TRBV19
CDR3aa: CASSSLAGESSYNEQFF

v_gene: TRBV5-1
CDR3aa: CASSAGQISYNEQFF

v_gene: TRBV3-1/TRBV3-2
CDR3aa: CASGSGSNPGELFF

v_gene: TRBV5-1
CDR3aa: CASGNAPNTEAFF

v_gene: TRBV7-8
CDR3aa: CASSLGVMSLNTEAFF

v_gene: TRBV29-1
CDR3aa: CSVDPRGLNTEAFF